This entry describes one T cell receptor beta chain. The antigen is undetermined. These data are taken from a study of cytomegalovirus exposure and HLA in healthy donors. PCR employed 60 Vbeta and 13 Jbeta primers. The assay was immunoSEQ multiplex PCR, and TCRdb's table has in-frame clones only and misses some. The table has over 95,000 clones, about 79% seen once. CDR3 length: 14 residues. Study conclusions and caveats: Presence/absence analyses took donor sequencing depth as roughly uniform. Cytomegalovirus status was reportedly diagnosed by the classifier with high sensitivity and specificity. V segments that were indistinguishable, TRBV6-2 and TRBV6-3 among them, were omitted from analysis.

The clonotype was recovered from a human donor in good health. Sequenced input: PBMCs. The rearrangement joins TRBV21-1 to TRBJ2-7; TRBD2 is the table's D call and was not checked against the DNA. TRBV21-1 is listed as a pseudogene. CDR3 coding DNA: TGTGCCAGCAGCAATCTAACCAAAGTCCACGAGCAGTACTTC. This codes for CASSNLTKVHEQYF.